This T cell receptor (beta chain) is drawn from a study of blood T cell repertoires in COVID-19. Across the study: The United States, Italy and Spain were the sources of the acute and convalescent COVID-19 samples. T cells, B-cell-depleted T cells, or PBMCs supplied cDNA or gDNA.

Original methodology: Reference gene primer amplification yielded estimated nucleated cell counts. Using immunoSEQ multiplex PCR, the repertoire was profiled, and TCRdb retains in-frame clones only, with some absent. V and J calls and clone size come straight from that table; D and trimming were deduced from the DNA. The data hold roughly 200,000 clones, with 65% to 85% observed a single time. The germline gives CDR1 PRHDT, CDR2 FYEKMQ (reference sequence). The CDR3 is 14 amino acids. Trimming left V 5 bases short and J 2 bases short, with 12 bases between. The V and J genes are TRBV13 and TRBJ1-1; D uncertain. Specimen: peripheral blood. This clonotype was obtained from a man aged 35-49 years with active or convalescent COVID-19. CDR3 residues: CASSRGLGNTEAFF. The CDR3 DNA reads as TGTGCCAGCAGCAGAGGGCTTGGCAACACTGAAGCTTTCTTT.